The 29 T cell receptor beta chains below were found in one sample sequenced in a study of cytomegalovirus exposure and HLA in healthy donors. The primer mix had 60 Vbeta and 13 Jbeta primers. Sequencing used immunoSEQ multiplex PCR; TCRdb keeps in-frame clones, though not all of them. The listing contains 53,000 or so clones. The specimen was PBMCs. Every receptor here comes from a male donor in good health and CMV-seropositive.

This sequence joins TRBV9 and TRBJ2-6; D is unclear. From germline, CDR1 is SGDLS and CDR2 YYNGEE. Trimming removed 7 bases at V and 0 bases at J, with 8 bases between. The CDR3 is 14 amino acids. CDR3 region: CASGASSGANVLTF. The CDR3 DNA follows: TGTGCCAGCGGCGCCAGCTCTGGGGCCAACGTCCTGACTTTC.

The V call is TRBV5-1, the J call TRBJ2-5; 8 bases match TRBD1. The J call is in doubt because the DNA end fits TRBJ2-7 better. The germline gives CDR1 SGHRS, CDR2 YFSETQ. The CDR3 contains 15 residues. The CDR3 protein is CASSLIPDRGYEQYF. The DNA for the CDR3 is TGCGCCAGCAGCTTGATACCCGACAGGGGTTACGAGCAGTACTTC.

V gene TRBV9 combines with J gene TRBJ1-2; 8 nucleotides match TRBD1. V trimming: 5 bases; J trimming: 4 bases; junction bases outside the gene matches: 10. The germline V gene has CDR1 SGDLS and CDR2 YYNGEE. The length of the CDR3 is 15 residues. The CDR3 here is CASSSNAGGSYGYTF. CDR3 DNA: TGTGCCAGCAGTTCTAACGCAGGGGGCAGCTATGGCTACACCTTC.

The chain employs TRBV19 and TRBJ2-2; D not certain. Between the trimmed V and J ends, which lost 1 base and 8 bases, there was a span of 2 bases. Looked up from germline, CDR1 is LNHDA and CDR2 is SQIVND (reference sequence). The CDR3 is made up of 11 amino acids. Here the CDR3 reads CASSIAGELFF. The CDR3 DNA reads TGTGCCAGTAGTATAGCAGGGGAGCTGTTTTTT.

The CDR3 nucleotides are TGTGCCAGCAGTGAAGAGGACAGCTCTGGAAACACCATATATTTT. Its protein product is CASSEEDSSGNTIYF. This rearrangement joins TRBV6-1 to TRBJ1-3; tentative D call: TRBD1 (6 bases). This CDR3 is 15 amino acids long. The V end lost 1 base, the J end lost 0 bases, and 7 bases lay between the germline ends. Germline V gives CDR1 MNHNS, CDR2 SASEGT.

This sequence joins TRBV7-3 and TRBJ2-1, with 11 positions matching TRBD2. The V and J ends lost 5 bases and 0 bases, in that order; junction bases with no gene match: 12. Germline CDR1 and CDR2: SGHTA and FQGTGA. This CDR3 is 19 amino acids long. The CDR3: CASSITGTSGMSSYNEQFF. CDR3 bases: TGTGCCAGCAGCATCACCGGGACTAGCGGAATGTCCTCCTACAATGAGCAGTTCTTC.

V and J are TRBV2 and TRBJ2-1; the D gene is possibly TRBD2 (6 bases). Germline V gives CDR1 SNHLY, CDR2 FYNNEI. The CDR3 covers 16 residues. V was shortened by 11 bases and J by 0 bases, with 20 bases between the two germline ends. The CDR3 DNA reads TGTGCCGAGGTTTTTTTAGCGGAGAGCTCCTACAATGAGCAGTTCTTC. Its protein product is CAEVFLAESSYNEQFF. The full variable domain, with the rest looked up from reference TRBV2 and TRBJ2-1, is EPEVTQTPSHQVTQMGQEVILRCVPISNHLYFYWYRQILGQKVEFLVSFYNNEISEKSEIFDDQFSVERPDGSNFTLKIRSTKLEDSAMYFCAEVFLAESSYNEQFFGPGTRLTVL.

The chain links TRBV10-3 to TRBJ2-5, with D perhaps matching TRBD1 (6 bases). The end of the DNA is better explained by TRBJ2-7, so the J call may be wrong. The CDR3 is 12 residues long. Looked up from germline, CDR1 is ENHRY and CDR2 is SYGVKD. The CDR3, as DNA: TGTGCCATCAGAGGACAGTCCTACGAGCAGTACTTC. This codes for CAIRGQSYEQYF.

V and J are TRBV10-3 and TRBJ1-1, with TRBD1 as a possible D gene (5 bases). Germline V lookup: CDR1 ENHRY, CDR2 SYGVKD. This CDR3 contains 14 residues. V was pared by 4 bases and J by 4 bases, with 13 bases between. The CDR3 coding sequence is TGTGCCATCAGTGTTGGGGGGACGGCCACTGAAGCTTTCTTT. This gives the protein CAISVGGTATEAFF.

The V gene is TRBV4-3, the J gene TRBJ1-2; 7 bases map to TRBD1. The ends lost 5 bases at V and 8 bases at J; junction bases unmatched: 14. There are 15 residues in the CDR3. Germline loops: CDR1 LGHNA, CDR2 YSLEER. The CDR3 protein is CASSSKRSGGGGYTF. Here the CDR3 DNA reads TGCGCCAGCAGCTCCAAGAGATCTGGAGGGGGCGGCTACACCTTC.

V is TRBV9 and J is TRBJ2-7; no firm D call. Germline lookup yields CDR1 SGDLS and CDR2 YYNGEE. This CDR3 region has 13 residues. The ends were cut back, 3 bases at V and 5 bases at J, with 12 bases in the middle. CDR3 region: CASSGLVVNEQYF. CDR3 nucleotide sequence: TGTGCCAGCAGCGGGCTAGTTGTCAACGAGCAGTACTTC.

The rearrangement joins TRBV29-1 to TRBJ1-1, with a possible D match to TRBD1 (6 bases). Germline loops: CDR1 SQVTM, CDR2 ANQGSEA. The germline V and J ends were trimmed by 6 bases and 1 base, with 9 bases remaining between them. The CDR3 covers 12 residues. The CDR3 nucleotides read TGCAGCGTACGGACAGAGAACACTGAAGCTTTCTTT. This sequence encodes CSVRTENTEAFF. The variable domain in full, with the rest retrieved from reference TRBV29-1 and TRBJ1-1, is SAVISQKPSRDICQRGTSLTIQCQVDSQVTMMFWYRQQPGQSLTLIATANQGSEATYESGFVIDKFPISRPNLTFSTLTVSNMSPEDSSIYLCSVRTENTEAFFGQGTRLTVV.

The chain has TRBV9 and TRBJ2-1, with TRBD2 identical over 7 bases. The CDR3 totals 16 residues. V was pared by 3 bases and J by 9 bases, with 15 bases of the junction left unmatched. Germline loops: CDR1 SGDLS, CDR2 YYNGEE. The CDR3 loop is CASSASDPPSGTEQFF. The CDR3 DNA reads TGTGCCAGCAGCGCCTCCGATCCGCCTAGCGGTACTGAGCAGTTCTTC.

CDR3 in DNA: TGTGCCAGCAGTGAAGCACTAGCGGGGAGCTCCTACGAGCAGTACTTC. Its protein is CASSEALAGSSYEQYF. V usage is TRBV6-1 and J usage is TRBJ2-7, with TRBD2 matching 10 bases. V lost 0 bases to trimming and J lost 0 bases; unmatched junction nucleotides: 2. CDR1 is MNHNS, CDR2 SASEGT, per germline. CDR3 length: 16 residues.

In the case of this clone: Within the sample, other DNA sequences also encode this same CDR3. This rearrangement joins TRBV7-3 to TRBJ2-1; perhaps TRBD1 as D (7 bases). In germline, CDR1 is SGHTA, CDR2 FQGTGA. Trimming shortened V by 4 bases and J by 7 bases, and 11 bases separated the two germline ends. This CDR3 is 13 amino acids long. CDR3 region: CASSSSGGNEQFF. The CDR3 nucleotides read TGTGCCAGCAGCTCGTCAGGGGGGAATGAGCAGTTCTTC.

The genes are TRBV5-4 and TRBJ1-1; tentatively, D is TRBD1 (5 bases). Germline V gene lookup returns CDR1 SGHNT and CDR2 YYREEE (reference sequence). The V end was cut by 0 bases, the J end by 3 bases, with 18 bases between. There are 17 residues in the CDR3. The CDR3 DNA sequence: TGTGCCAGCAGCTTGGGCCCTCCGGGACTTGGGGACACTGAAGCTTTCTTT. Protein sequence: CASSLGPPGLGDTEAFF. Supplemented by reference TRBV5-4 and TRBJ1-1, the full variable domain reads ETGVTQSPTHLIKTRGQQVTLRCSSQSGHNTVSWYQQALGQGPQFIFQYYREEENGRGNFPPRFSGLQFPNYSSELNVNALELDDSALYLCASSLGPPGLGDTEAFFGQGTRLTVV.

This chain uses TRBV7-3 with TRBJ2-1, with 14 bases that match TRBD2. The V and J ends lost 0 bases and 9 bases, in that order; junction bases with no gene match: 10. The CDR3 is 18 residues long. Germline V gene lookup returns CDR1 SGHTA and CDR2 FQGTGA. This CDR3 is CASSLTLATSGGACEQFF. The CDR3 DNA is TGTGCCAGCAGCTTAACGTTAGCGACTAGCGGGGGGGCCTGTGAGCAGTTCTTC.

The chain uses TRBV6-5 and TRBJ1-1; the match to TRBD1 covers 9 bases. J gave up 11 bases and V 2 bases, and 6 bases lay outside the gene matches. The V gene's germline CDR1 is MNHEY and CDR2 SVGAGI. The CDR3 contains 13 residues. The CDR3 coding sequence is TGTGCCAGCAGTTACCAAGAACAGGGGGCCGCTTTCTTT. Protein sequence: CASSYQEQGAAFF.

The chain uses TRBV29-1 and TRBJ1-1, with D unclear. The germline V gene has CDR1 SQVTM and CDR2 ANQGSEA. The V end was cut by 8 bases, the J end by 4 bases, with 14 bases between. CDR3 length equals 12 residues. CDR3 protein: CSFRDGATEAFF. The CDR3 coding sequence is TGCAGCTTTCGGGATGGCGCCACTGAAGCTTTCTTT. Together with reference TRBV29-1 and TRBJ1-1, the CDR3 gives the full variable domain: SAVISQKPSRDICQRGTSLTIQCQVDSQVTMMFWYRQQPGQSLTLIATANQGSEATYESGFVIDKFPISRPNLTFSTLTVSNMSPEDSSIYLCSFRDGATEAFFGQGTRLTVV.

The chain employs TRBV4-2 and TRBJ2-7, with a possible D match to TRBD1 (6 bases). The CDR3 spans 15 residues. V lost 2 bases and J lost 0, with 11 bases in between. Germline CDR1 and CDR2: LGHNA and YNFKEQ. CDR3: CASSQTGSTSYEQYF. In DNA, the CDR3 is TGTGCCAGCAGCCAAACAGGGTCCACCTCCTACGAGCAGTACTTC.

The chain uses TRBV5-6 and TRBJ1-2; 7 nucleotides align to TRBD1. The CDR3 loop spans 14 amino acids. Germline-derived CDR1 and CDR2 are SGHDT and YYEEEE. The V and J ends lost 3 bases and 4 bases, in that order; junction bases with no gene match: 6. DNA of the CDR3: TGTGCCAGCAGCTCGGCAGGGGGGACCTATGGCTACACCTTC. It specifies CASSSAGGTYGYTF.

The CDR3 loop reads CASSLEPPYEQYF. As DNA, the CDR3 is TGTGCCAGCAGCTTGGAGCCTCCCTACGAGCAGTACTTC. The chain employs TRBV5-5 and TRBJ2-7; D ambiguous. Germline V lookup: CDR1 SGHKS, CDR2 YYEKEE (reference sequence). The CDR3 is made up of 13 amino acids. V lost 0 bases, J lost 2 bases, and 6 bases lay in between.

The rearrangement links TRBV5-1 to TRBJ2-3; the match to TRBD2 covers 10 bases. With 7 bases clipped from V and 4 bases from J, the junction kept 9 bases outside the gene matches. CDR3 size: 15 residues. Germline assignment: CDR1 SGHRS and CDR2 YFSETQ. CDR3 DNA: TGCGCCAGCGCCATAGCGGGGGGAGGGGCAGATACGCAGTATTTT. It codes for CASAIAGGGADTQYF.

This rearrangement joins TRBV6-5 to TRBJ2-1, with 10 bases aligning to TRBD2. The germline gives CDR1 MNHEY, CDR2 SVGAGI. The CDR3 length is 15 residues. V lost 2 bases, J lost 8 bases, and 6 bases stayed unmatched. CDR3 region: CASSYGPSGGYEQFF. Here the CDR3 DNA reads TGTGCCAGCAGTTACGGCCCTAGCGGGGGCTATGAGCAGTTCTTC.

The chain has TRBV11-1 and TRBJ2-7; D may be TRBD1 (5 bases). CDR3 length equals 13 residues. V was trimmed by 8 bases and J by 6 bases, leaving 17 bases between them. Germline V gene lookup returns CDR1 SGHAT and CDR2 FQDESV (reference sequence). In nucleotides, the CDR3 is TGTGCCAGCGGCCGACCACGGCAGGGCGAGCAGTACTTC. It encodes CASGRPRQGEQYF.

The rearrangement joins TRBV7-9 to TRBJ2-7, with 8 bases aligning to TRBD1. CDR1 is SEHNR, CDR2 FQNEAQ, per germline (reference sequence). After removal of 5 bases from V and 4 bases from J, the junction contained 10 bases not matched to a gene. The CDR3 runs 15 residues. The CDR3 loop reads CASSALGTGTYEQYF. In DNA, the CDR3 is TGTGCCAGCAGCGCCCTTGGGACAGGTACTTACGAGCAGTACTTC.

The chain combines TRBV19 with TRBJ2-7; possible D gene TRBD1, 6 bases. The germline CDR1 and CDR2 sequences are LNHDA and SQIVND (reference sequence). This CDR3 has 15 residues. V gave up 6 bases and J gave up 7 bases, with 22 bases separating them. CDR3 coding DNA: TGTGCCAGTAGCACCCTCGGGACACACGGGGCTGAGCAGTACTTC. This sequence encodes CASSTLGTHGAEQYF. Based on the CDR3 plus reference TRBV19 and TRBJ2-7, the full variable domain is DGGITQSPKYLFRKEGQNVTLSCEQNLNHDAMYWYRQDPGQGLRLIYYSQIVNDFQKGDIAEGYSVSREKKESFPLTVTSAQKNPTAFYLCASSTLGTHGAEQYFGPGTRLTVT.

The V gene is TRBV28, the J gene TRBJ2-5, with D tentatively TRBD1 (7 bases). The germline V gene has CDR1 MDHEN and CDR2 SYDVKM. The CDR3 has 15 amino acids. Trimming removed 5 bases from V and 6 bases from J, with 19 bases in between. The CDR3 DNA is TGTGCCAGCAGTACCGACAGGGACTGGGCGAAGACCCAGTACTTC. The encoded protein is CASSTDRDWAKTQYF.

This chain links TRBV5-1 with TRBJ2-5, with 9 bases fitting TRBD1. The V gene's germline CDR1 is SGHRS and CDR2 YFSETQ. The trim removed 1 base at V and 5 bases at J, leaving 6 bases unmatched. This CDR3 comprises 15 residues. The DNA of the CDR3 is TGCGCCAGCAGCTTGTCGGGACAGGGAGGGGAGACCCAGTACTTC. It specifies CASSLSGQGGETQYF.